Listed below are T cell receptor beta chains from one sample, sequenced in a study of blood T cell repertoires in COVID-19. Measured with immunoSEQ multiplex PCR; TCRdb has only the in-frame clones, and not every one. The profile shows fewer than 250,000 clones, about 83% of them singletons. Sample: PBMCs or T cells enriched from blood (not recorded which). The receptor set was obtained from a woman between 50 and 59 years old who had recovered from COVID-19. The CDR3 runs from the conserved cysteine through the conserved F or W. The order of the fields is J gene, clone size, V gene, D gene, CDR3 DNA, CDR3 protein. A D gene is named only where the DNA matches it firmly. Rows give clone size only sometimes, using once, few, many, or a class for an expanded clone.

J gene: TRBJ1-2
clone size: .
V gene: TRBV5-1
D gene: .
CDR3 DNA: TGCGCCAGCAGCTTGGCCGTATCAGGGAGGAATGGCTACACCTTC
CDR3 protein: CASSLAVSGRNGYTF

J gene: TRBJ2-2
clone size: few
V gene: TRBV19
D gene: .
CDR3 DNA: TGTGCCAGTAGTTGGGACTTGAACACCGGGGAGCTGTTTTTT
CDR3 protein: CASSWDLNTGELFF

J gene: TRBJ2-7
clone size: few
V gene: TRBV18
D gene: .
CDR3 DNA: TGTGCCAGCTCACCAACAGGTACCCTTAGTTACGAGCAGTACTTC
CDR3 protein: CASSPTGTLSYEQYF

J gene: TRBJ2-7
clone size: .
V gene: TRBV5-1
D gene: TRBD1
CDR3 DNA: TGCGCCAGCAGCTTGGCGGGGACAGAAGTCTACGAGCAGTACTTC
CDR3 protein: CASSLAGTEVYEQYF

J gene: TRBJ1-3
clone size: .
V gene: TRBV6-5
D gene: .
CDR3 DNA: TGTGCCAGCAGTTACTCCCCCCCGGGACATGGAAACACCATATATTTT
CDR3 protein: CASSYSPPGHGNTIYF

J gene: TRBJ2-1
clone size: .
V gene: TRBV11-3
D gene: .
CDR3 DNA: TGTGCCAGCAGCTTAGATGGTCAGTACAATGAGCAGTTCTTC
CDR3 protein: CASSLDGQYNEQFF

J gene: TRBJ1-2
clone size: .
V gene: TRBV29-1
D gene: TRBD1
CDR3 DNA: TGCAGCGGAATGACAGGGGCGGCTAACTATGGCTACACCTTC
CDR3 protein: CSGMTGAANYGYTF

J gene: TRBJ2-5
clone size: once
V gene: TRBV7-2
D gene: TRBD1
CDR3 DNA: TGTGCCAGCAGCGCCCAACACCGGGACAGAAAAGAGACCCAGTACTTC
CDR3 protein: CASSAQHRDRKETQYF

J gene: TRBJ2-1
clone size: .
V gene: TRBV7-9
D gene: .
CDR3 DNA: TGTGCCAGCAGCTTGGTCGGGGGAACCTACAATGAGCAGTTCTTC
CDR3 protein: CASSLVGGTYNEQFF

J gene: TRBJ2-2
clone size: .
V gene: TRBV4-1
D gene: .
CDR3 DNA: TGCGCCAGCAGCCAAGACTGGCGGGGAGCCACCGGGGAGCTGTTTTTT
CDR3 protein: CASSQDWRGATGELFF

J gene: TRBJ2-7
clone size: .
V gene: TRBV30
D gene: .
CDR3 DNA: TGTGCCTGGAGTGAGGACAGTACATTCGAGCAGTACTTC
CDR3 protein: CAWSEDSTFEQYF

J gene: TRBJ2-1
clone size: .
V gene: TRBV11-3
D gene: .
CDR3 DNA: TGTGCCAGCAGCTTTGCGGGTTCCTACAATGAGCAGTTCTTC
CDR3 protein: CASSFAGSYNEQFF

J gene: TRBJ2-7
clone size: .
V gene: TRBV7-2
D gene: TRBD2
CDR3 DNA: TGTGCCAGCAGTCTTACCGGGACTAGAGTTTTCCACGAGCAGTACTTC
CDR3 protein: CASSLTGTRVFHEQYF

J gene: TRBJ2-3
clone size: .
V gene: TRBV7-3
D gene: TRBD2
CDR3 DNA: TGTGCCAGCAGCCCCCAGCGGGGGAGGACAGATACGCAGTATTTT
CDR3 protein: CASSPQRGRTDTQYF

J gene: TRBJ1-2
clone size: .
V gene: TRBV4-1
D gene: .
CDR3 DNA: TGCGCCAGCAGCCAAGATTGGCAGATCCCAGGGGGCTACACCTTC
CDR3 protein: CASSQDWQIPGGYTF

J gene: TRBJ1-5
clone size: .
V gene: TRBV7-9
D gene: .
CDR3 DNA: TGTGCCAGCAGCCTTCAGGGGCACGCGAATCAGCCCCAGCATTTT
CDR3 protein: CASSLQGHANQPQHF

J gene: TRBJ2-1
clone size: once
V gene: TRBV6-1
D gene: .
CDR3 DNA: TGTGCCAGCAGTGAAGTCCCCATAGCGCGATACAATGAGCAGTTCTTC
CDR3 protein: CASSEVPIARYNEQFF

J gene: TRBJ2-2
clone size: .
V gene: TRBV11-2
D gene: TRBD1
CDR3 DNA: TGTGCCAGCAGCCCTCGTGTGAGGACAGGGCCCGCCGGGGAGCTGTTTTTT
CDR3 protein: CASSPRVRTGPAGELFF

J gene: TRBJ2-3
clone size: .
V gene: TRBV19
D gene: .
CDR3 DNA: TGTGCCAGTAGTTCCCTCGGGGAAGGGCGGGGCACAGATACGCAGTATTTT
CDR3 protein: CASSSLGEGRGTDTQYF

J gene: TRBJ1-1
clone size: .
V gene: TRBV30
D gene: .
CDR3 DNA: TGTGCCGGATCGCCTCGGGGACTTTTGAACACTGAAGCTTTCTTT
CDR3 protein: CAGSPRGLLNTEAFF

J gene: TRBJ2-3
clone size: .
V gene: TRBV19
D gene: .
CDR3 DNA: TGTGCCAGTAGTATAGACCAGGTAGGCGCAGATACGCAGTATTTT
CDR3 protein: CASSIDQVGADTQYF

J gene: TRBJ2-7
clone size: .
V gene: TRBV28
D gene: TRBD1
CDR3 DNA: TGTGCCAGCAGTTTAACGGGACCGGGACAGGGCCGATTC
CDR3 protein: CASSLTGPGQGRF

J gene: TRBJ2-2
clone size: .
V gene: TRBV24-1
D gene: .
CDR3 DNA: TGTGCCACCGGGGCGCCTGAGGGGGAGCTGTTTTTT
CDR3 protein: CATGAPEGELFF

J gene: TRBJ2-5
clone size: .
V gene: TRBV6-2/TRBV6-3
D gene: .
CDR3 DNA: TGTGCCAGCAGTTACGCGGGGTTGGAGACCCAGTACTTC
CDR3 protein: CASSYAGLETQYF

J gene: TRBJ1-1
clone size: .
V gene: TRBV2
D gene: .
CDR3 DNA: TGTGCCAGCAGGAGGGCTGGGGCTGAAGCTTTCTTT
CDR3 protein: CASRRAGAEAFF

J gene: TRBJ1-1
clone size: .
V gene: TRBV29-1
D gene: .
CDR3 DNA: TGCAGCGTTGACCTGACAGATGAAGCTTTCTTT
CDR3 protein: CSVDLTDEAFF

J gene: TRBJ2-1
clone size: once
V gene: TRBV30
D gene: TRBD2
CDR3 DNA: TGTGCCTGGAGTGTACATAGCGGGTTTTACAATGAGCAGTTCTTC
CDR3 protein: CAWSVHSGFYNEQFF

J gene: TRBJ2-2
clone size: .
V gene: TRBV5-4
D gene: .
CDR3 DNA: TGTGCCAGCAGCTTGGAACAGGCGATTACCAACACCGGGGAGCTGTTTTTT
CDR3 protein: CASSLEQAITNTGELFF

J gene: TRBJ2-2
clone size: .
V gene: TRBV29-1
D gene: TRBD2
CDR3 DNA: TGCAGCGCGCAAGGACTAGCGGACACCGGGGAGCTGTTTTTT
CDR3 protein: CSAQGLADTGELFF

J gene: TRBJ2-3
clone size: .
V gene: TRBV5-1
D gene: TRBD2
CDR3 DNA: TGCGCCAGCAGGCTAGCGGGAGGGCCATTGGTAGATACGCAGTATTTT
CDR3 protein: CASRLAGGPLVDTQYF

J gene: TRBJ2-3
clone size: .
V gene: TRBV27
D gene: TRBD2
CDR3 DNA: TGTGCCAGCGAGCGGGGGGCTACGCAGTATTTT
CDR3 protein: CASERGATQYF

J gene: TRBJ2-7
clone size: few
V gene: TRBV30
D gene: TRBD2
CDR3 DNA: TGTGCCTGGAGCGGTAGCGGGGGTGACGAGCAGTACTTC
CDR3 protein: CAWSGSGGDEQYF